The 29 T cell receptor beta chains below come from one sample, sequenced in a study of T cells in Graves' hyperthyroidism and ophthalmopathy. The source material, RNA transcripts, was used to amplify TCR beta CDR3 regions. HTBI primers were the set used in a first-round RT-PCR of the TCR CDR3. TCRdb used MiXCR to reprocess the multiplex PCR reads, holding one entry per CDR3 protein. The data hold about 680,000 distinct CDR3 sequences, with approximately 36% observed a single time. The sample was blood. These receptors were taken from a woman in her thirties or forties with Graves' hyperthyroidism.

V and J are TRBV20-1 and TRBJ1-2, with D maybe TRBD1 (5 bases). The V gene lost 0 bases and the J gene lost 2 bases, with 7 bases spanning the gap. There are 13 residues in the CDR3. The germline V gene has CDR1 DFQATT and CDR2 SNEGSKA (reference sequence). The DNA for the CDR3 is TGCAGTGCTAGAGAGCCAGGGAACTATGGCTACACCTTC. Translated: CSAREPGNYGYTF.

The table lists this clonotype with many counts. The chain couples TRBV10-2 to TRBJ1-4, with D maybe TRBD1 (5 bases). CDR1 is WSHSY, CDR2 SAAADI, per germline. This CDR3 has 14 amino acids. V gave up 6 bases and J gave up 8 bases, with 16 bases separating them. In nucleotides, the CDR3 is TGCGCCAGCAGGGGGATCAGGGACGGAGAAAAACTGTTTTTT. It codes for CASRGIRDGEKLFF.

This clonotype was observed once. One end of the junction is discordant with germline, which a read error may explain. The V and J genes are TRBV7-7 and TRBJ2-7; 7 nucleotides line up with TRBD1. The J call is in doubt because the DNA end fits TRBJ2-1 better. Germline assignment: CDR1 SSHAT and CDR2 FNYEAQ (reference sequence). The CDR3 extends over 13 amino acids. CDR3 protein: CASSLDREFEQFF. Here the CDR3 DNA reads TGTGCTAGCAGTCTAGACAGGGAGTTTGAGCAGTTCTTC.

The chain couples TRBV7-9 to TRBJ2-7; D gene ambiguous. Per germline, CDR1 SEHNR and CDR2 FQNEAQ (reference sequence). Trimming took 5 bases from V and 7 from J, leaving 9 bases between them. This CDR3 spans 11 amino acids. CDR3 in amino acids: CASSRSLEQYF. The CDR3 coding sequence is TGTGCCAGCAGCCGTAGTTTGGAGCAGTACTTC.

V usage is TRBV5-1 and J usage is TRBJ1-4; 8 nucleotides align to TRBD1. V lost 2 bases and J lost 8; bases outside the gene matches: 8. CDR3 length: 15 amino acids. Germline CDR1 SGHRS, CDR2 YFSETQ. CDR3 nucleotide sequence: TGCGCCAGCAGCTTTGTCGGACAGGGTGGCGAAAAACTGTTTTTT. Protein sequence: CASSFVGQGGEKLFF.

At least ten counts were recorded for this clonotype. The chain recombines TRBV15 with TRBJ1-3; D gene unclear. Trimming removed 4 bases at V and 8 bases at J, with 21 bases between. CDR1 is LNHNV, CDR2 YYDKDF, per germline (reference sequence). The CDR3 totals 16 residues. CDR3 sequence reads: CATSTSPPGRQDTIYF. DNA of the CDR3: TGTGCCACCAGCACGTCTCCGCCAGGCCGCCAGGACACCATATATTTT.

There are many counts of this clonotype. V is TRBV7-9 and J is TRBJ2-7; 10 bases are a match to TRBD2. V was clipped by 5 bases and J by 2 bases; unmatched bases: 3. The CDR3 runs 14 residues. Germline assignment: CDR1 SEHNR and CDR2 FQNEAQ (reference sequence). The CDR3 loop is CASSASGGPYEQYF. The CDR3 DNA follows: TGTGCCAGCAGCGCTAGCGGGGGCCCCTACGAGCAGTACTTC.

The chain couples TRBV14 to TRBJ1-2; 7 positions agree with TRBD1. Unmatched junction bases numbered 8, after V lost 0 bases and J lost 4 bases. The germline V gene encodes CDR1 SGHDN and CDR2 FVKESK. The CDR3 length is 16 residues. The DNA of the CDR3 is TGTGCCAGCAGCCAAGATCATAGGGGGCCCTTCTATGGCTACACCTTC. Translated: CASSQDHRGPFYGYTF.

This clonotype was detected many times. The chain uses TRBV5-1 and TRBJ1-1, with D uncertain. Trimming left V 0 bases short and J 1 base short, with 10 bases between. The CDR3 spans 15 residues. The V gene's germline CDR1 is SGHRS and CDR2 YFSETQ. The CDR3 reads CASSLAAGGNTEAFF. DNA for the CDR3: TGCGCCAGCAGCTTGGCTGCGGGAGGGAACACTGAAGCTTTCTTT.

In its sample, this clonotype was seen many times. The chain combines TRBV5-5 with TRBJ1-1, with 9 bases identical to TRBD1. Germline-derived CDR1 and CDR2 are SGHKS and YYEKEE (reference sequence). Trimming cost V 4 bases and J 3 bases; bases outside gene matches: 4. The CDR3 runs 14 residues. The CDR3 sequence is CASSPGQGYTEAFF. The CDR3 coding sequence is TGTGCCAGCAGCCCGGGACAGGGATACACTGAAGCTTTCTTT. Full variable domain (remainder filled in from reference TRBV5-5 and TRBJ1-1): DAGVTQSPTHLIKTRGQQVTLRCSPISGHKSVSWYQQVLGQGPQFIFQYYEKEERGRGNFPDRFSARQFPNYSSELNVNALLLGDSALYLCASSPGQGYTEAFFGQGTRLTVV.

This clonotype appeared many times. The rearrangement uses TRBV15 and TRBJ2-7; weak D call: TRBD2 (7 bases). The V gene lost 3 bases and the J gene lost 6 bases, with 24 bases spanning the gap. Germline V lookup: CDR1 LNHNV, CDR2 YYDKDF (reference sequence). The CDR3 is made up of 17 amino acids. In DNA form, the CDR3 reads TGTGCCACCAGCAGCCCCCTCGGGGGGCATTCTTTTGGCGAGCAGTACTTC. As protein: CATSSPLGGHSFGEQYF. The full variable domain, rest sourced from reference TRBV15 and TRBJ2-7, is DAMVIQNPRYQVTQFGKPVTLSCSQTLNHNVMYWYQQKSSQAPKLLFHYYDKDFNNEADTPDNFQSRRPNTSFCFLDIRSPGLGDTAMYLCATSSPLGGHSFGEQYFGPGTRLTVT.

The rearrangement uses TRBV5-1 and TRBJ2-7; 12 bases agree with TRBD1. The V segment lost 7 bases and the J segment 7 bases; nucleotides outside the gene matches: 9. The germline CDR1 and CDR2 sequences are SGHRS and YFSETQ. The CDR3 has 14 amino acids. The CDR3 loop reads CASDPGQGAEEQYF. The CDR3 coding sequence is TGCGCCAGCGACCCGGGACAGGGGGCAGAAGAGCAGTACTTC.

The chain is built from TRBV5-1 and TRBJ2-3; D is unresolved. There are 12 residues in the CDR3. CDR1 is SGHRS, CDR2 YFSETQ, per germline. Trimming removed 5 bases at V and 2 bases at J, with 6 bases between. The CDR3: CASSMDTDTQYF. The CDR3 nucleotides are TGCGCCAGCAGTATGGACACAGATACGCAGTATTTT.

A remark on this clonotype: The germline gene is not matched at one end of the junction; a read error may be the cause. The genes are TRBV6-5 and TRBJ2-5, with D perhaps TRBD1 (6 bases). The V gene's germline CDR1 is MNHEY and CDR2 SVGAGI. The CDR3 runs 16 residues. For the CDR3, the DNA is TGTGCCAGCAGTTCCCCAAACAGGGAGTTCCAAGGGACCCAGTACTTC. This codes for CASSSPNREFQGTQYF.

This clonotype came up many times. The chain uses TRBV7-6 and TRBJ2-7, with 7 bases identical to TRBD2. V lost 5 bases to trimming and J lost 1 base; unmatched junction nucleotides: 8. The CDR3 totals 15 residues. From germline, CDR1 is SGHVS and CDR2 FNYEAQ. The CDR3 region is CASSPTIGGSYEQYF. The CDR3, as DNA: TGTGCCAGCAGCCCCACGATCGGGGGGTCCTACGAGCAGTACTTC.

In this sample, this clonotype turned up many times. The V and J genes are TRBV20-1 and TRBJ1-5, with a tentative D call TRBD1 (5 bases). The CDR3 extends over 13 amino acids. CDR1 and CDR2 from the germline V gene are DFQATT and SNEGSKA (reference sequence). V lost 5 bases and J 7 bases, leaving 15 bases between the germline ends. CDR3 DNA: TGCAGTGCTGGGGGTGGGGGATCGCAGCCCCAGCATTTT. Its translation is CSAGGGGSQPQHF.

This clonotype was detected many times. The chain combines TRBV2 with TRBJ1-1; a weak D match, TRBD1 (6 bases). The CDR3 is made up of 13 amino acids. Germline V gene sequence: CDR1 SNHLY, CDR2 FYNNEI. The ends were cut back, 8 bases at V and 0 bases at J, with 10 bases in the middle. CDR3 DNA sequence: TGTGCCAGCGACAGGACTCTGAACACTGAAGCTTTCTTT. Its protein product is CASDRTLNTEAFF.

This clonotype was recorded a few times. V gene TRBV7-8 combines with J gene TRBJ2-7; tentative D call: TRBD1 (6 bases). From germline, CDR1 is SGHVS and CDR2 FQNEAQ. The CDR3 contains 15 residues. The V and J ends lost 5 bases and 5 bases respectively, with 19 bases between them. The CDR3 DNA sequence: TGTGCCAGCAGCCCTGACAGGAGATACAGCGACGAGCAGTACTTC. Amino acids: CASSPDRRYSDEQYF.

This clonotype was detected a few times. CDR3 coding DNA: TGCGCCAGCAGCCAAGTGGTCAGAAACACTGAAGCTTTCTTT. Translated: CASSQVVRNTEAFF. The chain has TRBV4-1 and TRBJ1-1; D gene uncertain. This CDR3 region has 14 residues. Trimming took off 1 base at V and 2 bases at J, with 8 bases between the two ends. CDR1 is MGHRA, CDR2 YSYEKL, per germline.

This chain connects TRBV5-1 to TRBJ2-7; D may be TRBD1 (5 bases). Trimming took 0 bases from V and 2 from J, leaving 12 bases between them. The CDR3 loop spans 15 amino acids. CDR1 is SGHRS and CDR2 is YFSETQ in the germline V gene. CDR3 sequence reads: CASSLVGLGAYEQYF. The CDR3 coding sequence is TGCGCCAGCAGCTTGGTTGGCCTAGGGGCCTACGAGCAGTACTTC.

As for this clonotype: This may arise from a read error, as a much more abundant clone is one base away. The rearrangement joins TRBV15 to TRBJ1-1, with D tentatively TRBD1 (5 bases). The CDR3 covers 16 residues. The germline V gene encodes CDR1 LNHNV and CDR2 YYDKDF (reference sequence). The germline V and J ends were trimmed by 1 base and 2 bases, with 14 bases remaining between them. The CDR3: CATSRVILGANTEAFF. As DNA, the CDR3 is TGTGCCACCAGCAGAGTAATCCTTGGGGCAAACACTGAAGCTTTCTTT.

This clonotype was picked up many times. The rearrangement uses TRBV10-1 and TRBJ1-2; 9 bases line up with TRBD1. The length of the CDR3 is 18 residues. CDR1 is WNHNN and CDR2 is SYGVQD in the germline V gene (reference sequence). With V trimmed by 7 bases and J by 4 bases, 19 bases remained unmatched. The DNA of the CDR3 is TGCGCCAGCATCCATTACCGGGACAGGGACAAAAAAAGCTATGGCTACACCTTC. This encodes CASIHYRDRDKKSYGYTF.

This clonotype came up many times. This chain links TRBV7-9 with TRBJ2-5; TRBD2 might be the D (6 bases). Germline V lookup: CDR1 SEHNR, CDR2 FQNEAQ (reference sequence). V was trimmed by 5 bases and J by 3 bases, leaving 13 bases between them. The CDR3 is 14 residues long. In DNA form, the CDR3 reads TGTGCCAGCAGCCCGCGGGAACTGAAAGAGACCCAGTACTTC. This codes for CASSPRELKETQYF.

The chain employs TRBV14 and TRBJ1-1; TRBD1 aligns across 7 bases. The germline gives CDR1 SGHDN, CDR2 FVKESK. The CDR3 has 15 residues. V trimming: 3 bases; J trimming: 5 bases; junction bases outside the gene matches: 9. CDR3 region: CASSQFHRGGTEAFF. CDR3 DNA: TGTGCCAGCAGCCAGTTTCACAGGGGAGGAACTGAAGCTTTCTTT.

Many counts were recorded for this clonotype. This chain uses TRBV10-3 with TRBJ1-5; 9 bases line up with TRBD1. The V gene's germline CDR1 is ENHRY and CDR2 SYGVKD. The CDR3 runs to 14 residues. The J segment lost 9 bases and the V segment lost 5 bases, leaving 8 bases of the junction unmatched. The CDR3 loop is CAISRDRELGPQHF. The CDR3 DNA follows: TGTGCCATCAGTAGGGACAGGGAGCTTGGGCCCCAGCATTTT.

This clonotype has ten or more counts. The chain combines TRBV6-2 or TRBV6-3 with TRBJ2-7, with 8 positions matching TRBD2. V dropped 6 bases and J dropped 5; count of bases not matched to a gene: 9. From germline, CDR1 is MNHEY and CDR2 SVGEGT. CDR3 length equals 14 residues. The CDR3 DNA follows: TGTGCCAGCAGCCCGCGGGGGGCGAGCGACGAGCAGTACTTC. Protein product: CASSPRGASDEQYF.

This clonotype has at least ten counts. V is TRBV14 and J is TRBJ1-1; no firm D call. The CDR3 length is 11 residues. Germline values: CDR1 SGHDN, CDR2 FVKESK. V was clipped by 2 bases and J by 8 bases, with 6 bases between them. CDR3 region: CASSQYQEAFF. The DNA of the CDR3 is TGTGCCAGCAGCCAATATCAAGAAGCTTTCTTT.

Remarks on this clonotype: Germline is not matched at one junction end, which may reflect a read error. The rearrangement uses TRBV5-4 and TRBJ2-7; D possibly uses TRBD1 or TRBD2 (5 bases each). Germline lookup yields CDR1 SGHNT and CDR2 YYREEE (reference sequence). CDR3 size: 14 residues. CDR3: CASSSRDPNYEQYF. The CDR3, as DNA: TGCGCCAGCAGCTCCCGGGACCCAAATTACGAGCAGTACTTC.

The chain recombines TRBV10-3 with TRBJ1-1, with 7 bases matching TRBD1. CDR3 size: 14 residues. Trimming cost V 10 bases and J 0 bases; bases outside gene matches: 8. Germline loops: CDR1 ENHRY, CDR2 SYGVKD. CDR3 sequence: CASLAGQVNTEAFF. CDR3 DNA sequence: TGTGCCAGCTTAGCCGGACAGGTGAACACTGAAGCTTTCTTT.